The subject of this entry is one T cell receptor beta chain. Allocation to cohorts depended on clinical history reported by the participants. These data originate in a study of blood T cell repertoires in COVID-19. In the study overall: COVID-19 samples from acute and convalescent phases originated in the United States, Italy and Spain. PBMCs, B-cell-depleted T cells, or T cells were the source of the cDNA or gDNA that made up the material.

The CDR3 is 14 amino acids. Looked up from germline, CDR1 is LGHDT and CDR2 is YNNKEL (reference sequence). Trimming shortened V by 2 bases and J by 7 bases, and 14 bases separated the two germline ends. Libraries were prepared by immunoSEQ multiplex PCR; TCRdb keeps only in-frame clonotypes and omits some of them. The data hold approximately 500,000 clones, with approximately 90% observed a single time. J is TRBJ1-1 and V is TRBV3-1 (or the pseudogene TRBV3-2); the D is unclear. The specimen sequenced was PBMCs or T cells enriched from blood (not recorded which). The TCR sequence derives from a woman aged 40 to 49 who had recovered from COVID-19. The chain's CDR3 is CASSQLTSAGEAFF. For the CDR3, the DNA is TGTGCCAGCAGCCAACTTACCTCAGCAGGTGAAGCTTTCTTT.